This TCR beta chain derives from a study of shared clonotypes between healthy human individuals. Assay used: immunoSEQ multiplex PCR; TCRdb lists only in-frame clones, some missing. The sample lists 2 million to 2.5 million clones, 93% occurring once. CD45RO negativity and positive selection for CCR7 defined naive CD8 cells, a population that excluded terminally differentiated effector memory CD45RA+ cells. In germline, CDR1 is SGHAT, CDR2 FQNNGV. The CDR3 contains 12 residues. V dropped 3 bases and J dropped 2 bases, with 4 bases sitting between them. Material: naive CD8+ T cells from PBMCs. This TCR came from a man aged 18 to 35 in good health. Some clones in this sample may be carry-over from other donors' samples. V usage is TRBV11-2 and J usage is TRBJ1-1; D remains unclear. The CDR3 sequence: CASSFANTEAFF. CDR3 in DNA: TGTGCCAGCAGCTTTGCAAACACTGAAGCTTTCTTT. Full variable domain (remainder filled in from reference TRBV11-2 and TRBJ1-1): EAGVAQSPRYKIIEKRQSVAFWCNPISGHATLYWYQQILGQGPKLLIQFQNNGVVDDSQLPKDRFSAERLKGVDSTLKIQPAKLEDSAVYLCASSFANTEAFFGQGTRLTVV.